The 20 T cell receptor beta chains presented below share a single source sample, sequenced in a study of neurological immune-mediated disorders (dated by TCRdb to about 2019). This specimen's time point label, interpreted: longitudinal time-point 2. The library was made by 5' RACE. For sequencing, an Illumina HiSeq 2500 was employed. The public reads were run again by TCRdb, first through fastp at Q25 and then through MiXCR, and only productive beta chains were kept. Rows are unified per CDR3 protein, each entry keeping the most common DNA and genes. In this sample the table shows roughly 48,000 distinct CDR3 sequences, 10% to 15% of which occur a single time. The top ten constitute less than 5.5% of the sample. The sequenced material came from PBMCs. These receptors were obtained from a male donor with HTLV-1-associated myelopathy (HAM/TSP).

This clonotype was detected ten times or more. The junction differs from germline at one of its ends, possibly a read error. The chain employs TRBV7-2 and TRBJ2-7, with 9 bases lining up with TRBD2. This CDR3 contains 12 residues. CDR1 is SGHTA and CDR2 is FQGNSA in the germline V gene. CDR3 DNA sequence: TGTGCCAGCAGCAAGCTTCTAGCGGGGCCGGAGTTC. Translating gives CASSKLLAGPEF.

Ten or more counts support this clonotype. V usage is TRBV12-3 or TRBV12-4 and J usage is TRBJ1-1; the D gene is possibly TRBD1 (6 bases). Between the trimmed V and J ends, which lost 7 bases and 5 bases, there was a span of 17 bases. The CDR3 loop spans 14 amino acids. CDR3 nucleotide sequence: TGTGCCAGCACCCCCACGGGGGCTCGTACTGAAGCTTTCTTT. Residues: CASTPTGARTEAFF.

This clonotype was observed at least ten times. The CDR3 protein is CSAPLFPGSQETQYF. Here the CDR3 DNA reads TGCAGTGCTCCGCTCTTCCCTGGCTCCCAAGAGACCCAGTACTTC. The gene calls are TRBV20-1 and TRBJ2-5; D gene ambiguous. CDR1 is DFQATT, CDR2 SNEGSKA, per germline (reference sequence). The length of the CDR3 is 15 residues. Between the trimmed V and J ends, which lost 5 bases and 1 base, there was a span of 17 bases.

This clonotype was counted at least ten times. This chain links TRBV5-5 with TRBJ2-2; D is ambiguous. Germline V gene lookup returns CDR1 SGHKS and CDR2 YYEKEE (reference sequence). V was pared by 0 bases and J by 0 bases, with 9 bases between. The CDR3 totals 16 residues. CDR3 in DNA: TGTGCCAGCAGCTTGGCGGCATCCGCGAACACCGGGGAGCTGTTTTTT. Translation: CASSLAASANTGELFF.

This clonotype was seen many times. V usage is TRBV5-1 and J usage is TRBJ2-1, with D perhaps matching TRBD1 (5 bases). Trimming took off 0 bases at V and 3 bases at J, with 7 bases between the two ends. CDR3 length: 14 amino acids. CDR1 SGHRS and CDR2 YFSETQ come from the germline V gene. CDR3 in amino acids: CASSLDDSYNEQFF. CDR3 DNA: TGCGCCAGCAGCTTGGACGACAGCTACAATGAGCAGTTCTTC. Together with reference TRBV5-1 and TRBJ2-1, the CDR3 gives the full variable domain: KAGVTQTPRYLIKTRGQQVTLSCSPISGHRSVSWYQQTPGQGLQFLFEYFSETQRNKGNFPGRFSGRQFSNSRSEMNVSTLELGDSALYLCASSLDDSYNEQFFGPGTRLTVL.

This clonotype was counted ten times or more. The gene calls are TRBV5-1 and TRBJ2-1; D tentatively reads TRBD1 or TRBD2 (6 bases each). Germline V gene lookup returns CDR1 SGHRS and CDR2 YFSETQ. This CDR3 comprises 15 residues. V dropped 0 bases and J dropped 4 bases, with 11 bases sitting between them. Written as DNA, the CDR3 is TGCGCCAGCAGCTTGGGATGGGGGGCTTACAATGAGCAGTTCTTC. It codes for CASSLGWGAYNEQFF. The full variable domain, completed using reference TRBV5-1 and TRBJ2-1, is KAGVTQTPRYLIKTRGQQVTLSCSPISGHRSVSWYQQTPGQGLQFLFEYFSETQRNKGNFPGRFSGRQFSNSRSEMNVSTLELGDSALYLCASSLGWGAYNEQFFGPGTRLTVL.

This clonotype was counted at least ten times. V and J are TRBV28 and TRBJ2-1; 7 bases are shared with TRBD1. Germline trimming cut 6 bases from V and 1 base from J; bases unmatched to any gene: 6. Germline V gene lookup returns CDR1 MDHEN and CDR2 SYDVKM. This CDR3 contains 15 residues. This CDR3 reads CASRSQGLSYNEQFF. For the CDR3, the DNA is TGTGCCAGCAGATCACAGGGGTTATCCTACAATGAGCAGTTCTTC.

The chain carries TRBV18 and TRBJ1-4; TRBD1 is a possible D gene (5 bases). CDR1 is KGHSH and CDR2 is LQKENI in the germline V gene. This CDR3 is built from 17 residues. Trimming pared 3 bases from V and 3 bases from J, leaving 17 bases between. CDR3 sequence: CASSPRDRTTANEKLFF. The CDR3 bases are TGTGCCAGCTCACCGCGGGACCGGACGACAGCTAATGAAAAACTGTTTTTT.

This chain connects TRBV9 to TRBJ1-1; D uncertain. Germline assignment: CDR1 SGDLS and CDR2 YYNGEE. The CDR3 covers 19 residues. V lost 7 bases and J 0 bases, leaving 28 bases between the germline ends. The CDR3 DNA reads as TGTGCCAGCGTAGGCCTTTCCATTAAGCGAGGAACCTTGAACACTGAAGCTTTCTTT. Translation: CASVGLSIKRGTLNTEAFF. Complete variable domain (other parts from reference TRBV9 and TRBJ1-1): DSGVTQTPKHLITATGQRVTLRCSPRSGDLSVYWYQQSLDQGLQFLIQYYNGEERAKGNILERFSAQQFPDLHSELNLSSLELGDSALYFCASVGLSIKRGTLNTEAFFGQGTRLTVV.

This clonotype was picked up many times. CDR3 DNA: TGCAGTGCTAGAGATACCCTAGCGGGGGCCGGGGATGAGCAGTTCTTC. It specifies CSARDTLAGAGDEQFF. The rearrangement links TRBV20-1 to TRBJ2-1; 10 positions agree with TRBD2. V was pared by 0 bases and J by 8 bases, with 10 bases of the junction left unmatched. The germline CDR1 and CDR2 sequences are DFQATT and SNEGSKA (reference sequence). The CDR3 is 16 amino acids.

This clonotype was found many times. This rearrangement joins TRBV6-5 to TRBJ1-2, with TRBD1 as a possible D gene (6 bases). Trimming cost V 10 bases and J 7 bases, with 25 bases left between them. The V gene's germline CDR1 is MNHEY and CDR2 SVGAGI. The CDR3 is made up of 15 amino acids. The CDR3 DNA reads as TGTGCCACTTTAGGGGGTAGCCCCCTGGGAGGTGGCTACACCTTC. Amino acid sequence: CATLGGSPLGGGYTF.

Ten or more counts support this clonotype. The genes are TRBV5-5 and TRBJ1-4; D call uncertain. The CDR3 is made up of 14 amino acids. V shed 0 bases and J shed 4 bases, with 7 bases lying between them. Germline CDR1 is SGHKS and CDR2 is YYEKEE (reference sequence). The CDR3 DNA reads as TGTGCCAGCAGCTTGGAGGGATTTAATGAAAAACTGTTTTTT. Its translation: CASSLEGFNEKLFF.

This clonotype appeared a few times. V usage is TRBV20-1 and J usage is TRBJ2-7; D tentatively reads TRBD1 or TRBD2 (7 bases each). V lost 1 base, J lost 6 bases, and 19 bases lay in between. The CDR3 is made up of 15 amino acids. Germline V gene sequence: CDR1 DFQATT, CDR2 SNEGSKA (reference sequence). CDR3 residues: CSARATGTAGSEQYF. The CDR3 DNA is TGCAGTGCTAGAGCTACCGGGACAGCGGGGAGCGAGCAGTACTTC.

This clonotype was detected ten times or more. As DNA, the CDR3 is TGTGCCAGCAGTCCGGAGGGGTCTTCGAGTAATGAGCAGTTCTTC. Its translation is CASSPEGSSSNEQFF. This chain links TRBV6-4 with TRBJ2-1; TRBD2 might be the D (6 bases). V lost 5 bases to trimming and J lost 7 bases, with 18 bases between them. The CDR3 totals 15 residues. Germline CDR1 MRHNA, CDR2 SNTAGT.

This clonotype was seen at least ten times. The chain joins TRBV5-6 to TRBJ1-5; 7 bases line up with TRBD1. The CDR3 contains 15 residues. Germline CDR1 SGHDT, CDR2 YYEEEE. The ends lost 3 bases at V and 1 base at J; junction bases unmatched: 4. In DNA, the CDR3 is TGTGCCAGCAGCTCGACAGGGCAGAGCAATCAGCCCCAGCATTTT. It translates to CASSSTGQSNQPQHF.

This clonotype was recorded many times. The chain joins TRBV2 to TRBJ2-1; D uncertain. There are 15 residues in the CDR3. The germline CDR1 and CDR2 sequences are SNHLY and FYNNEI. Trimming cost V 0 bases and J 0 bases, with 6 bases left between them. This CDR3 is CASSEALSSYNEQFF. CDR3 bases: TGTGCCAGCAGTGAAGCTCTGAGCTCCTACAATGAGCAGTTCTTC.

This clonotype has a count of ten or more. The V call is TRBV27, the J call TRBJ1-1, with 8 bases lining up with TRBD1. V shed 3 bases and J 3 bases; nucleotides not matched to a gene: 9. This CDR3 spans 16 amino acids. Germline V CDR1 and CDR2: MNHEY, SMNVEV (reference sequence). CDR3 region: CASSFSLDRAHTEAFF. The DNA of the CDR3 is TGTGCCAGCAGTTTCTCGTTGGACAGGGCCCACACTGAAGCTTTCTTT.

This clonotype was seen at least ten times. CDR3 sequence: CATSRESGGEQFF. In DNA form, the CDR3 reads TGTGCCACCAGCAGAGAGTCGGGGGGCGAGCAGTTCTTC. The rearrangement links TRBV15 to TRBJ2-1; weak D call: TRBD2 (7 bases). This CDR3 region has 13 residues. Deletions cut 0 bases from V and 10 bases from J, with 10 bases between. Germline V lookup: CDR1 LNHNV, CDR2 YYDKDF (reference sequence).

This clonotype was observed a handful of times. This chain connects TRBV19 to TRBJ1-5, with 7 bases matching TRBD1. The V gene end was trimmed by 4 bases and the J gene end by 1 base; junction bases not matched to a gene: 1. Germline CDR1 and CDR2: LNHDA and SQIVND (reference sequence). CDR3 length equals 14 residues. The CDR3 protein is CASSSRGSNQPQHF. For the CDR3, the DNA is TGTGCCAGTAGTAGCAGGGGGAGCAATCAGCCCCAGCATTTT.

The V and J genes are TRBV7-2 and TRBJ2-1, with D tentatively TRBD2 (6 bases). The CDR3 has 12 residues. The germline gives CDR1 SGHTA, CDR2 FQGNSA. V gave up 8 bases and J gave up 2 bases, with 7 bases separating them. This CDR3 is CASSGAYNEQFF. The CDR3 coding sequence is TGTGCCAGCTCGGGGGCCTACAATGAGCAGTTCTTC.